This T cell receptor beta chain originates from a study of blood T cells in healthy people across ages. Whole-study findings and limits: Strong correlation existed between TCR beta diversity and naive T cell percentage. The fall in TCR beta diversity per million T cells was roughly linear with age.

Next came a second PCR, run for about 7 to 12 cycles, which used a sample-barcoded 5' primer along with a J-beta primer mix. In TCRdb, the 5' RACE reads were re-called with MiXCR into one record per CDR3 protein. In the table there are about 1,400,000 distinct CDR3 sequences, 59% of which are singletons. To note about this clonotype: Antigen: not known.

The CDR3 has 13 amino acids. Sequenced: blood. The chain joins TRBV21-1 to TRBJ2-7; TRBD1 reflects the table's D call only, with no check against the DNA. TRBV21-1 is deemed a pseudogene. The source of this sequence is a man younger than 30 in good health. Written as DNA, the CDR3 is TGTGCCAGCAGCAAGGGACAGACCTGCGAGCAGTACTTC. Protein: CASSKGQTCEQYF.